This TCR beta chain appears in the sequencing data of a study of Ad26.COV2.S vaccination and SARS-CoV-2 variants. The treatment is: around 19 received Ad26.COV2.S at low or high dose, single or two shots; about 5 received placebo; per-sample allocation not given. Day 63 after the first injection of vaccine or placebo was the sampling time. Here immunoSEQ multiplex PCR was the method, and the copy in TCRdb shows in-frame clones only, minus some. The data show about 320,000 clones, with 70% to 90% seen just once and around 2% held by the top ten. CDR3 length: 12 amino acids. V was trimmed by 4 bases and J by 6 bases, leaving 10 bases between them. In germline, CDR1 is SGHDT, CDR2 YYEEEE.

The chain uses TRBV5-6 and TRBJ1-2; D is perhaps TRBD1 (6 bases). This receptor was taken from a person between 18 and 59 years old who received the Ad26.COV2.S COVID-19 vaccine or a placebo. Sequences were derived from peripheral blood, sampled in a trial of Ad26.COV2.S vaccine versus placebo. CDR3 region: CASSQDSNGYTF. CDR3 in DNA: TGTGCCAGCAGCCAGGACAGCAATGGCTACACCTTC.